This is a list of T cell receptor beta chains from one sample in a study of PD-1 blockade in mismatch repair-deficient tumors. Produced via immunoSEQ multiplex PCR; TCRdb's table is partial and in-frame only. Among 85,000 to 130,000 clones listed, 82% were seen once. Sequenced material: peripheral blood, taken roughly 36 weeks after starting pembrolizumab. The receptors here all came from an adult with mismatch repair-deficient cancer. The CDR3 runs from the conserved cysteine through the conserved F or W. The order of the fields is CDR3 length, D gene, J gene, clone size, V gene, CDR3 DNA, CDR3 protein. A D gene is named only where the DNA matches it firmly. Only part of the rows carry a size: once, few, many, or a class if the clone is expanded.

cdr3_length: 14; d_call: TRBD1; j_call: TRBJ2-7; clone_size: NA; v_call: TRBV19; cdr3_nt: TGTGCCATACTATCCAGGACAGGGGGCTACGAGCAGTACTTC; cdr3_aa: CAILSRTGGYEQYF
cdr3_length: 14; d_call: NA; j_call: TRBJ2-1; clone_size: NA; v_call: TRBV11-2; cdr3_nt: TGTGCCAGCAGCTTAGTATCCTCGCCGAATGAGCAGTTCTTC; cdr3_aa: CASSLVSSPNEQFF
cdr3_length: 16; d_call: NA; j_call: TRBJ2-6; clone_size: NA; v_call: TRBV5-1; cdr3_nt: TGCGCCAGCAGCTTATCCCTTCACTCTGGGGCCAACGTCCTGACTTTC; cdr3_aa: CASSLSLHSGANVLTF
cdr3_length: 14; d_call: TRBD1; j_call: TRBJ2-7; clone_size: once; v_call: TRBV5-1; cdr3_nt: TGCGCCAGCGGACAGGGGGGAACCGCCTACGAGCAGTACTTC; cdr3_aa: CASGQGGTAYEQYF
cdr3_length: 14; d_call: NA; j_call: TRBJ2-5; clone_size: NA; v_call: TRBV11-2; cdr3_nt: TGTGCCAGCAGCTCGTGGGGGGCTGGAGAGACCCAGTACTTC; cdr3_aa: CASSSWGAGETQYF
cdr3_length: 16; d_call: NA; j_call: TRBJ1-5; clone_size: NA; v_call: TRBV6-5; cdr3_nt: TGTGCCAGCAGTTCAAAGAAAGGGCTGGTCAATCAGCCCCAGCATTTT; cdr3_aa: CASSSKKGLVNQPQHF
cdr3_length: 13; d_call: NA; j_call: TRBJ1-1; clone_size: NA; v_call: TRBV5-6; cdr3_nt: TGTGCCAGCGTAGGGGGGTCTCGCGATGAAGCTTTCTTT; cdr3_aa: CASVGGSRDEAFF
cdr3_length: 15; d_call: NA; j_call: TRBJ1-2; clone_size: NA; v_call: TRBV7-9; cdr3_nt: TGTGCCAGCAGCTTAGCGCTCGGTTGGGTTCTCGGCTACACCTTC; cdr3_aa: CASSLALGWVLGYTF
cdr3_length: 19; d_call: TRBD2; j_call: TRBJ2-5; clone_size: NA; v_call: TRBV27; cdr3_nt: TGTGCCAGCAGTTTACGGGGGAGGGATGGGCAGGGCAGGGCGAAGACCCAGTACTTC; cdr3_aa: CASSLRGRDGQGRAKTQYF
cdr3_length: 15; d_call: NA; j_call: TRBJ2-2; clone_size: medium-sized; v_call: TRBV5-1; cdr3_nt: TGCGCCAGCAGCTTGTTACAGGGCGAAATCGGGGAGCTGTTTTTT; cdr3_aa: CASSLLQGEIGELFF
cdr3_length: 13; d_call: NA; j_call: TRBJ1-1; clone_size: NA; v_call: TRBV6-6; cdr3_nt: TGTGCCAGCAAGCCCAATAGCCGCACTGAAGCTTTCTTT; cdr3_aa: CASKPNSRTEAFF
cdr3_length: 12; d_call: NA; j_call: TRBJ2-1; clone_size: once; v_call: TRBV9; cdr3_nt: TGTGCCAGCAGCGCCGGTACGCGGGAGCAGTTCTTC; cdr3_aa: CASSAGTREQFF
cdr3_length: 15; d_call: TRBD2; j_call: TRBJ2-7; clone_size: NA; v_call: TRBV13; cdr3_nt: TGTGCCAGCAGCGCCCCCACTAGCGGTGCCTACGAGCAGTACTTC; cdr3_aa: CASSAPTSGAYEQYF
cdr3_length: 13; d_call: NA; j_call: TRBJ1-1; clone_size: NA; v_call: TRBV7-7; cdr3_nt: TGTGCTAGCAGCAAGGACACGAACACTGAAGCTTTCTTT; cdr3_aa: CASSKDTNTEAFF
cdr3_length: 16; d_call: NA; j_call: TRBJ2-7; clone_size: NA; v_call: TRBV2; cdr3_nt: TGTGCCAGCAGTGAAGTTTTGGGGGGGCGATCCTACGAGCAGTACTTC; cdr3_aa: CASSEVLGGRSYEQYF
cdr3_length: 12; d_call: NA; j_call: TRBJ2-1; clone_size: NA; v_call: TRBV30; cdr3_nt: TGTGCCTGGAGTGTAACTGACAATGAGCAGTTCTTC; cdr3_aa: CAWSVTDNEQFF
cdr3_length: 14; d_call: NA; j_call: TRBJ1-2; clone_size: NA; v_call: TRBV19; cdr3_nt: TGTGCCAGTAGTATAAATACAGGGAGCAGTGGCTACACCTTC; cdr3_aa: CASSINTGSSGYTF
cdr3_length: 13; d_call: TRBD2; j_call: TRBJ2-7; clone_size: NA; v_call: TRBV30; cdr3_nt: TGTGCCTGGACGACTAGCGCCGGATACGAGCAGTACTTC; cdr3_aa: CAWTTSAGYEQYF
cdr3_length: 16; d_call: TRBD1; j_call: TRBJ1-2; clone_size: NA; v_call: TRBV2; cdr3_nt: TGTGCCAGCAGTGAAGCGCCCGGGACAGATAGCTATGGCTACACCTTC; cdr3_aa: CASSEAPGTDSYGYTF
cdr3_length: 12; d_call: NA; j_call: TRBJ2-2; clone_size: once; v_call: TRBV5-4; cdr3_nt: TGTGCCAGCAGCTTCAGGACCGGGGAGCTGTTTTTT; cdr3_aa: CASSFRTGELFF
cdr3_length: 14; d_call: NA; j_call: TRBJ2-3; clone_size: NA; v_call: TRBV18; cdr3_nt: TGTGCCAGCTCACCACCGACAGTGAGGGATACGCAGTATTTT; cdr3_aa: CASSPPTVRDTQYF
cdr3_length: 12; d_call: TRBD1; j_call: TRBJ1-5; clone_size: NA; v_call: TRBV29-1; cdr3_nt: TGCAGCGTAGGGACAGTCAATCAGCCCCAGCATTTT; cdr3_aa: CSVGTVNQPQHF